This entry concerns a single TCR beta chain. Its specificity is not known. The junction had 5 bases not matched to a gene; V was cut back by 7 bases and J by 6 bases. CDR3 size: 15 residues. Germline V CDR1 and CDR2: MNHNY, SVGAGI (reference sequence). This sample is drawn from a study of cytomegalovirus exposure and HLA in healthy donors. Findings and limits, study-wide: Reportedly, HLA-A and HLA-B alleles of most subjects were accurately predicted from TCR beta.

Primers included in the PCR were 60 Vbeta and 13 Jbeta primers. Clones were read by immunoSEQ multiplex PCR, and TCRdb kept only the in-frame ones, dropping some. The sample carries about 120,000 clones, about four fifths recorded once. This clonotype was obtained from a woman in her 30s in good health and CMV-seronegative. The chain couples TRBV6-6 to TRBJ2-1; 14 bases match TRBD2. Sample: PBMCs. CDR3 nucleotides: TGTGCCAGCAACCCGGGACTAGCGGGAGCCAATGAGCAGTTCTTC. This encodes CASNPGLAGANEQFF.